The sample holds a few counts of the clone carrying this TCR beta chain. Its specificity is unknown. Sample-barcoded 5' priming and a J-beta primer mix drove a second PCR of roughly 6 to 12 cycles. TCRdb called the 5' RACE reads again in MiXCR, with one record for every CDR3 protein. This table has some 1.8 million distinct CDR3 sequences, approximately 40% appearing once. The record originates from a study of blood T cells in healthy people across ages. General observations from the study: As naive T cell percentage varied, TCR beta diversity correlated strongly with it. A greater number of naive CD4+ cells and higher diversity distinguished long-lived donors from aged donors.

The germline V gene has CDR1 KGHDR and CDR2 SFDVKD. Trimming took 6 bases from V and 5 from J, leaving 10 bases between them. The CDR3 consists of 13 residues. The source material was blood. This TCR came from a human donor in good health. The rearrangement joins TRBV24-1 to TRBJ1-5; D not resolved. The CDR3 sequence: CATSIGSHQPQHF. The DNA of the CDR3 is TGTGCCACCAGTATAGGAAGCCATCAGCCCCAGCATTTT.